This TCR beta chain was observed in a study of T cell responses to AZD1222 COVID-19 vaccine. This clone was seen a single time. CDR3 length equals 15 residues. J was trimmed by 7 bases and V by 8 bases; bases with no gene match: 14. Germline CDR1 reads MNHEY; CDR2 reads SVGAGI. Here immunoSEQ multiplex PCR was the method, and the copy in TCRdb shows in-frame clones only, minus some. The data contain some 140,000 clones, roughly 89% of them singletons. The chain has TRBV6-5 and TRBJ2-1; 7 bases line up with TRBD2. The receptor comes from an adult in good health. The sequencing used peripheral blood, collected on day 0 of AZD1222 vaccination. CDR3 amino acids: CASSERAGVFNEQFF. CDR3 in DNA: TGTGCCAGCTCCGAACGGGCGGGAGTGTTTAATGAGCAGTTCTTC.